This record concerns one T cell receptor (beta chain) sequence. It lacks a known antigen. Base qualities were left out, and no much larger clone turns up one base away. The sample's time point, from its label and the paper: sample taken at primary tumor resection. Whole RNA extracted from tumor and nontumor lung tissue, or from cryopreserved PBMC samples, was used for TCR sequencing without cell sorting. Samples were obtained from approximately 70 patients with early-stage, untreated non-small cell lung cancer from the lung TRACERx cohort. A patient was chosen for TCR sequencing only when enough RNA was available from at least two tumor regions. V is cut by 2 bases and J by 4 bases, and the space between the germline ends is 11 bases. Per the germline V gene, SGHTA is the CDR1 and FQGNSA is the CDR2. Inclusive of the bounding cysteine and phenylalanine, the CDR3 is 14 residues long. Only the CDR3 portion is preserved as DNA: 42 bases, with reading frame beginning at the first base.

This record belongs to a study of spatial heterogeneity in lung cancer (dated by TCRdb to about 2019). Regarding the study in general: Beta-chain transcripts were consistently detected in greater numbers than alpha-chain transcripts, which likely reflects a higher abundance of beta-chain transcripts. In the raw uncorrected reads, each unique combination of TCR and UMI appeared more than ten times on average. TCR alpha and beta repertoires were quantitatively compared across multiple tumor regions, matched nontumor lung and blood in non-small cell lung cancer. Nonsynonymous mutation counts, determined by whole-exome sequencing of tumor tissue, were related to features of the TCR repertoire. Both alpha and beta chains were TCR-sequenced in a few hundred tumor regions, approximately 68 matched nontumor lung samples and over 55 PBMC samples obtained at surgery.

General findings and caveats noted by the study authors: Ubiquitous expanded tumor TCRs showed up in blood more often at tumor resection than at routine follow-up. Additional single-cell paired TCR alpha and beta sequencing was considered necessary to confirm, at a functional level, the hypothesis that regional TCRs recognize regional mutations.

The library came from 5' RACE. This sample was sequenced with a NextSeq 500. In the TCR library protocol, a unique molecular identifier was attached to each TCR cDNA molecule so that PCR and sequencing errors could be corrected. Regarding the original processing steps: TCR identification, UMI-based error correction and CDR3 extraction were performed with Decombinator tools. Expanded TCRs were defined as those above a frequency of 2 per 1,000, corresponding to the top 1% of the tumor frequency distribution. Renyi diversity was calculated using the R vegan package after each repertoire was subsampled 100 times to 5,000 TCRs. CDR3 similarity networks were built from amino acid triplet string-kernel similarity, connecting CDR3s with pairwise similarity above 0.82. The raw public data were reprocessed by TCRdb itself: fastp quality trimming at Q25, MiXCR clonotype calling, in-frame beta chains only. Identical CDR3 proteins give one entry, which carries the most common genes and DNA. The V and J calls and clone size are TCRdb's, not the authors'. The sample records 40,000 to 45,000 distinct CDR3 sequences, about an eighth of which are singletons. The ten largest clones capture about 57% of the sample.

The clonotype originates from a male donor with early-stage non-small cell lung cancer. The source was PBMCs, collected at surgery. This chain is built from TRBV7-2 and TRBJ1-2; the D gene identity is not certain. The nucleotide sequence is given as TGTGCCAGCAGCTTATCCGGCGGGCTCTATGGCTACACCTTC. This is translated as CASSLSGGLYGYTF.